This TCR beta chain originates from a study of cytomegalovirus exposure and HLA in healthy donors. Here immunoSEQ multiplex PCR was the method, and the copy in TCRdb shows in-frame clones only, minus some. The sample has approximately 160,000 clones; roughly nine tenths are singletons. The germline V gene encodes CDR1 SNHLY and CDR2 FYNNEI. The CDR3 is made up of 13 amino acids. V lost 1 base, J lost 4 bases, and 5 bases lay in between. The sequencing sample was made of PBMCs. The chain joins TRBV2 to TRBJ1-5, with D possibly TRBD1 on 5 matching bases. The receptor comes from a man aged 18 to 29 in good health and CMV-seropositive. The CDR3 DNA is TGTGCCAGCAGTGAAGAGGGGAATCAGCCCCAGCATTTT. Amino acid sequence: CASSEEGNQPQHF.